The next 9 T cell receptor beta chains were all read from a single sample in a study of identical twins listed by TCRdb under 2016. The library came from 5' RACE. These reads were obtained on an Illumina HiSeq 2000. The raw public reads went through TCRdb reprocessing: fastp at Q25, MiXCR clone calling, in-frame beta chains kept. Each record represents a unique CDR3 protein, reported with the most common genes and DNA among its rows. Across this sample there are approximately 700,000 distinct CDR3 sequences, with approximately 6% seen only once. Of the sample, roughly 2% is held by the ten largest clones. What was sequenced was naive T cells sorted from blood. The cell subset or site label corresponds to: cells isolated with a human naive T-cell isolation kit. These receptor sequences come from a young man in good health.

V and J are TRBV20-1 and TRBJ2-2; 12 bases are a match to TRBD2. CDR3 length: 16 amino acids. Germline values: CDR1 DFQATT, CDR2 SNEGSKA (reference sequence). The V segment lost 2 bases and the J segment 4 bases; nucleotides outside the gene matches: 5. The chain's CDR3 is CSARPRLAGVTGELFF. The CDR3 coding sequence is TGCAGTGCTAGACCCCGACTAGCGGGAGTCACCGGGGAGCTGTTTTTT.

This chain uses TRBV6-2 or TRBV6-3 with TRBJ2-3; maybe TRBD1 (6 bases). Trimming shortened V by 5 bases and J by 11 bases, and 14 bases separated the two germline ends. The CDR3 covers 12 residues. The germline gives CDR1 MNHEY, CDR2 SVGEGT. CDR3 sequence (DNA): TGTGCCAGCAGTCCCCGGGACACAGTGCAGTATTTT. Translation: CASSPRDTVQYF.

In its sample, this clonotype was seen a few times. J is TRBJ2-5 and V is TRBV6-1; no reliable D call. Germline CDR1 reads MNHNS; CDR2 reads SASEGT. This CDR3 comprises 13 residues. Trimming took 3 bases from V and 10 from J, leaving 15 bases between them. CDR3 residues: CASSDRPGSDQYF. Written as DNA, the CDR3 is TGTGCCAGCAGTGATCGACCCGGCTCCGACCAGTACTTC.

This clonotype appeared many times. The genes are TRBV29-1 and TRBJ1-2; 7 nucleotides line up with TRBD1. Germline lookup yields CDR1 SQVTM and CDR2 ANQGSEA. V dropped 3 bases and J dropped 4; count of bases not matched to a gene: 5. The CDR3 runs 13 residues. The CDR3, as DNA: TGCAGCGTTGACGGGACAGATTTCTATGGCTACACCTTC. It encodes CSVDGTDFYGYTF.

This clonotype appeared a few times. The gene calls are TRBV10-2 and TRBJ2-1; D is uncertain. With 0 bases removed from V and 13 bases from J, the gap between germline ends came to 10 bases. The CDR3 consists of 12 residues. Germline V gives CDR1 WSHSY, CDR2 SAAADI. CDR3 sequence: CASSESAGPQFF. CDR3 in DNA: TGCGCCAGCAGTGAGTCGGCAGGACCACAGTTCTTC.

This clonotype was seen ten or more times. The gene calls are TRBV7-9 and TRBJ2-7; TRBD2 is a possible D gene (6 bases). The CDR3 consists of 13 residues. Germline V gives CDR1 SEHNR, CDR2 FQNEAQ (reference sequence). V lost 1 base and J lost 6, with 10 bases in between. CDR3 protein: CASSLEVGGEQYV. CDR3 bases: TGTGCCAGCAGCTTAGAAGTGGGAGGCGAGCAGTACGTC.

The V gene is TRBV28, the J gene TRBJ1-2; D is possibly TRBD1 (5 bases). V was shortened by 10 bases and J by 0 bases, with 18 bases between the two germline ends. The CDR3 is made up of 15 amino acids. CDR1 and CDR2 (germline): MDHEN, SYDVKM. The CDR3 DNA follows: TGTGCCACTAATCTACCTGGGGACTCTAACTATGGCTACACCTTC. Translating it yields CATNLPGDSNYGYTF.

CDR3 nucleotides: TGTGCCAGCAGCCCCGGGACAGGGTCCCCAGATACGCAGTATTTT. As protein: CASSPGTGSPDTQYF. The V call is TRBV28, the J call TRBJ2-3, with 9 bases lining up with TRBD1. The CDR3 runs to 15 residues. Germline loops: CDR1 MDHEN, CDR2 SYDVKM. Trimming at V came to 6 bases and at J to 4 bases, leaving 8 bases not matched to a gene.

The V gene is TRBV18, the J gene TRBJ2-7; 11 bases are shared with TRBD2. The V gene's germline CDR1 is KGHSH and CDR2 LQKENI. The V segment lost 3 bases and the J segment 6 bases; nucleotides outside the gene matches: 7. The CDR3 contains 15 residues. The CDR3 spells CASSPTTGTSGEQYF. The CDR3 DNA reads TGTGCCAGCTCACCGACGACCGGGACTAGCGGCGAGCAGTACTTC. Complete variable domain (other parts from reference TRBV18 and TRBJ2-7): NAGVMQNPRHLVRRRGQEARLRCSPMKGHSHVYWYRQLPEEGLKFMVYLQKENIIDESGMPKERFSAEFPKEGPSILRIQQVVRGDSAAYFCASSPTTGTSGEQYFGPGTRLTVT.